These T cell receptor beta chains were read from a single sample in a study of brain T cells in children with intractable seizures. Clones were read by immunoSEQ multiplex PCR, and TCRdb kept only the in-frame ones, dropping some. The data hold 300,000 to 400,000 clones, with over 90% observed a single time. The sample was peripheral blood, taken roughly 5 months after surgery. The source of these receptors is a boy in the first two years of life with tuberous sclerosis and intractable seizures. The CDR3 runs from the conserved cysteine through the conserved F or W. The order of the fields is D gene, clone size, J gene, V gene, CDR3 protein, CDR3 DNA. A D gene is named only where the DNA matches it firmly. Clone size is shown for a subset of rows, as once, few, many or a class of expanded clone.

D: .; size: .; J: TRBJ1-2; V: TRBV6-5; CDR3: CASRNILYGYTF; DNA: TGTGCCAGCAGGAATATACTATATGGCTACACCTTC
D: TRBD1; size: .; J: TRBJ1-5; V: TRBV10-3; CDR3: CAISRQGPINQPQHF; DNA: TGTGCCATCAGTCGACAGGGGCCGATAAATCAGCCCCAGCATTTT
D: TRBD2; size: .; J: TRBJ2-7; V: TRBV6-4; CDR3: CASSDPPTPGTKLYEQYF; DNA: TGTGCCAGCAGTGACCCTCCAACGCCGGGGACTAAACTCTACGAGCAGTACTTC
D: .; size: .; J: TRBJ2-1; V: TRBV14; CDR3: CASSQEFWAGQNNEQFF; DNA: TGTGCCAGCAGCCAAGAATTTTGGGCGGGACAAAACAATGAGCAGTTCTTC
D: .; size: .; J: TRBJ2-7; V: TRBV12-3/TRBV12-4; CDR3: CATSPRGVHEQYF; DNA: TGTGCCACCTCACCCCGAGGGGTTCACGAGCAGTACTTC
D: TRBD1; size: .; J: TRBJ2-3; V: TRBV2; CDR3: CASSDDRGTDTQYF; DNA: TGTGCCAGCAGTGACGACAGGGGGACAGATACGCAGTATTTT
D: TRBD2; size: .; J: TRBJ2-5; V: TRBV2; CDR3: CASRRQAGGQETQYF; DNA: TGTGCCAGCAGGAGGCAAGCGGGAGGACAAGAGACCCAGTACTTC
D: TRBD2; size: .; J: TRBJ2-5; V: TRBV28; CDR3: CASSLGLAVRETQYF; DNA: TGTGCCAGCAGCCTGGGACTAGCGGTACGGGAGACCCAGTACTTC
D: TRBD1; size: once; J: TRBJ2-7; V: TRBV19; CDR3: CASSSGQGNEQYF; DNA: TGTGCCAGTAGCTCGGGACAGGGTAACGAGCAGTACTTC
D: TRBD2; size: .; J: TRBJ2-1; V: TRBV5-3; CDR3: CARRPLVEPRRTSARNEQFF; DNA: TGTGCCAGAAGACCCCTGGTAGAGCCAAGGAGGACTAGCGCCCGAAATGAGCAGTTCTTC
D: .; size: once; J: TRBJ2-7; V: TRBV29-1; CDR3: CSVGGDGVSYEQYF; DNA: TGCAGCGTTGGGGGGGACGGAGTCAGCTACGAGCAGTACTTC
D: .; size: .; J: TRBJ1-1; V: TRBV27; CDR3: CASSLIRGSTEAFF; DNA: TGTGCCAGCAGTCTTATTCGTGGGAGCACTGAAGCTTTCTTT
D: .; size: .; J: TRBJ2-7; V: TRBV4-1; CDR3: CASSQQRTYEQYF; DNA: TGCGCCAGCAGCCAACAGAGGACCTACGAGCAGTACTTC
D: TRBD1; size: .; J: TRBJ2-7; V: TRBV10-3; CDR3: CAISRAGGVSSYEQYF; DNA: TGTGCCATCAGTAGAGCAGGGGGCGTTAGCTCCTACGAGCAGTACTTC
D: .; size: few; J: TRBJ1-2; V: TRBV7-9; CDR3: CASSLRTSVQSYTF; DNA: TGTGCCAGCAGCTTAAGGACATCGGTACAGAGCTACACCTTC
D: .; size: .; J: TRBJ1-1; V: TRBV7-3; CDR3: CASSPTSQLLNTEAFF; DNA: TGTGCCAGCAGCCCCACCAGCCAGTTGTTAAACACTGAAGCTTTCTTT
D: .; size: .; J: TRBJ1-6; V: TRBV5-1; CDR3: CASSLGIWGAPSPLHF; DNA: TGCGCCAGCAGCTTGGGGATATGGGGGGCACCTTCACCCCTCCACTTT
D: .; size: .; J: TRBJ1-3; V: TRBV18; CDR3: CASSASNIGTEFSGNTIYF; DNA: TGTGCCAGCTCAGCTTCGAATATCGGGACGGAATTCTCTGGAAACACCATATATTTT
D: TRBD1; size: .; J: TRBJ2-7; V: TRBV5-6; CDR3: CASSGGQALTYEQYF; DNA: TGTGCCAGCAGCGGGGGACAGGCTTTAACCTACGAGCAGTACTTC
D: .; size: once; J: TRBJ1-3; V: TRBV30; CDR3: CAWSAGTSGNTIYF; DNA: TGTGCCTGGAGTGCCGGGACGTCTGGAAACACCATATATTTT
D: .; size: .; J: TRBJ1-5; V: TRBV6-5; CDR3: CASQRYDVSNQPQHF; DNA: TGTGCCAGCCAAAGGTATGACGTTAGCAATCAGCCCCAGCATTTT
D: .; size: .; J: TRBJ1-1; V: TRBV30; CDR3: CAWSVEGQSEAFF; DNA: TGTGCCTGGAGTGTGGAGGGCCAATCTGAAGCTTTCTTT
D: TRBD2; size: once; J: TRBJ2-7; V: TRBV30; CDR3: CAWSAASGLTYEQYF; DNA: TGTGCCTGGAGTGCCGCTAGCGGCCTGACCTACGAGCAGTACTTC
D: TRBD1; size: once; J: TRBJ2-7; V: TRBV6-5; CDR3: CASSTRQGDEQYF; DNA: TGTGCCAGCAGTACCCGACAGGGAGACGAGCAGTACTTC
D: .; size: .; J: TRBJ2-1; V: TRBV2; CDR3: CASNGDANEQFF; DNA: TGTGCCAGCAACGGGGATGCGAATGAGCAGTTCTTC
D: .; size: .; J: TRBJ2-1; V: TRBV27; CDR3: CASTRQGGYNEQFF; DNA: TGTGCCAGCACGCGGCAGGGTGGCTACAATGAGCAGTTCTTC
D: TRBD2; size: .; J: TRBJ2-1; V: TRBV12-5; CDR3: CASGLPRLAEADNEQFF; DNA: TGTGCTAGTGGTTTGCCCCGACTAGCGGAGGCGGACAATGAGCAGTTCTTC
D: .; size: .; J: TRBJ2-1; V: TRBV12-3/TRBV12-4; CDR3: CATRGYNEQFF; DNA: TGTGCCACCCGGGGGTACAATGAGCAGTTCTTC
D: TRBD2; size: .; J: TRBJ2-5; V: TRBV5-4; CDR3: CASSFSGSRETQYF; DNA: TGTGCCAGCAGCTTTAGCGGGAGTAGGGAGACCCAGTACTTC
D: .; size: .; J: TRBJ1-2; V: TRBV5-1; CDR3: CASSFAGTINYGYTF; DNA: TGCGCCAGCAGCTTTGCGGGAACAATTAACTATGGCTACACCTTC
D: .; size: .; J: TRBJ1-5; V: TRBV7-6; CDR3: CASSLLPGIYSNQPQHF; DNA: TGTGCCAGCAGCTTATTGCCCGGGATTTATAGCAATCAGCCCCAGCATTTT
D: .; size: .; J: TRBJ1-1; V: TRBV5-4; CDR3: CASSTGGTEAFF; DNA: TGTGCCAGCAGCACGGGGGGGACTGAAGCTTTCTTT
D: TRBD1; size: .; J: TRBJ1-2; V: TRBV19; CDR3: CASSISRQGYGYTF; DNA: TGTGCCAGTAGTATAAGCAGACAGGGCTATGGCTACACCTTC
D: TRBD1; size: .; J: TRBJ2-5; V: TRBV30; CDR3: CASTLTGDAGETQYF; DNA: TGTGCCTCGACCCTCACAGGGGACGCCGGAGAGACCCAGTACTTC
D: TRBD1; size: .; J: TRBJ1-5; V: TRBV6-5; CDR3: CASSFGQGENQPQHF; DNA: TGTGCCAGCAGCTTTGGACAGGGAGAGAATCAGCCCCAGCATTTT
D: .; size: .; J: TRBJ1-2; V: TRBV7-9; CDR3: CASSFSDRANYGYTF; DNA: TGTGCCAGCAGCTTCTCGGACCGAGCTAACTATGGCTACACCTTC
D: .; size: .; J: TRBJ2-7; V: TRBV11-2; CDR3: CASSLRGGSYEQYF; DNA: TGTGCCAGCAGCCTCCGGGGTGGAAGCTACGAGCAGTACTTC
D: TRBD1; size: .; J: TRBJ1-2; V: TRBV30; CDR3: CALWGQGDHGYTF; DNA: TGTGCCTTGTGGGGACAGGGTGACCATGGCTACACCTTC
D: .; size: .; J: TRBJ1-4; V: TRBV6-6; CDR3: CASSSGGVNEKLFF; DNA: TGTGCCAGCAGCTCCGGGGGGGTGAATGAAAAACTGTTTTTT